The 8 T cell receptor beta chains in this list originate from one sample, sequenced in a study of blood T cell repertoires in COVID-19. Clones were read by immunoSEQ multiplex PCR, and TCRdb kept only the in-frame ones, dropping some. The table lists 150,000 or so clones, about 86% of them singletons. Sequencing was performed on peripheral blood. The origin of the receptors is a woman aged 55-70 years with acute or convalescent COVID-19.

This chain links TRBV3-1 (or the pseudogene TRBV3-2) with TRBJ2-1; 10 positions match TRBD2. Germline V lookup: CDR1 LGHDT, CDR2 YNNKEL (reference sequence). This CDR3 is 17 amino acids long. Losses at the gene ends were 1 base for V and 7 bases for J; bases not matched to a gene: 10. CDR3: CASSQGVSGGARNEQFF. The CDR3 coding sequence is TGTGCCAGCAGCCAAGGTGTAAGCGGGGGGGCCAGAAATGAGCAGTTCTTC.

Of note for this clone: Other nucleotide sequences in the sample specify the same CDR3. The rearrangement uses TRBV3-1 (or the pseudogene TRBV3-2) and TRBJ1-2; the match to TRBD1 covers 7 bases. The CDR3 totals 14 residues. The germline gives CDR1 LGHDT, CDR2 YNNKEL (reference sequence). V lost 1 base and J lost 4; bases outside the gene matches: 3. The CDR3 reads CASSQGTGGYGYTF. CDR3 nucleotides: TGTGCCAGCAGCCAAGGGACAGGTGGCTATGGCTACACCTTC.

The chain has TRBV18 and TRBJ1-1; maybe TRBD1 (6 bases). CDR1 KGHSH and CDR2 LQKENI come from the germline V gene. CDR3 length: 15 amino acids. Trimming removed 4 bases from V and 3 bases from J, with 15 bases in between. This chain's CDR3 is CASSLSGGRDTEAFF. DNA of the CDR3: TGTGCCAGCTCACTTTCGGGGGGGCGCGACACTGAAGCTTTCTTT.

This clone has only one observation. The chain combines TRBV19 with TRBJ1-1, with D hard to call. The V gene's germline CDR1 is LNHDA and CDR2 SQIVND (reference sequence). V was clipped by 5 bases and J by 6 bases, with 10 bases between them. The CDR3 totals 12 residues. CDR3: CASSALRSEAFF. CDR3 nucleotide sequence: TGTGCCAGTAGTGCCTTGAGGTCTGAAGCTTTCTTT.

This sequence joins TRBV6-5 and TRBJ1-5, with a tentative D call TRBD1 (6 bases). This CDR3 region has 15 residues. Trimming took off 6 bases at V and 1 base at J, with 13 bases between the two ends. Germline values: CDR1 MNHEY, CDR2 SVGAGI. CDR3 sequence: CASSPTGRSNQPQHF. CDR3 DNA sequence: TGTGCCAGCAGCCCAACAGGGCGCAGCAATCAGCCCCAGCATTTT.

This clone appeared once. The chain links TRBV5-5 to TRBJ1-2, with D possibly TRBD1 on 5 matching bases. This CDR3 comprises 14 residues. CDR1 and CDR2 from the germline V gene are SGHKS and YYEKEE (reference sequence). Trimming pared 3 bases from V and 4 bases from J, leaving 13 bases between. CDR3 sequence: CASSSWTPPYGYTF. The DNA for the CDR3 is TGTGCCAGCAGCTCATGGACACCTCCCTATGGCTACACCTTC.

This sequence joins TRBV10-1 and TRBJ1-1, with D possibly being TRBD1 (6 bases). CDR1 is WNHNN and CDR2 is SYGVQD in the germline V gene (reference sequence). This CDR3 has 15 residues. V was shortened by 8 bases and J by 0 bases, with 16 bases between the two germline ends. The CDR3 sequence is CASGITGSMNTEAFF. CDR3 nucleotides: TGCGCCAGCGGAATCACAGGGTCGATGAACACTGAAGCTTTCTTT.

The genes are TRBV19 and TRBJ2-3, with no clear D. CDR3 length: 13 residues. Germline assignment: CDR1 LNHDA and CDR2 SQIVND (reference sequence). Deletions cut 3 bases from V and 6 bases from J, with 10 bases between. The CDR3 sequence: CASSMSFRDTQYF. The CDR3 region has the DNA TGTGCCAGTAGTATGTCCTTCCGGGATACGCAGTATTTT.